This TCR beta chain was sequenced for a study of chemoradiotherapy in HPV16-positive cancers. Notes on the study in general: Only two HPV16-positive patients supplied the functional HPV-specificity definition. Non-HPV-specific T cells did not expand in tumors during treatment, whereas candidate HPV-specific clones and E7-related motifs did.

Details on this clone: Its cognate antigen is unknown.

The method was immunoSEQ multiplex PCR; TCRdb's version includes in-frame clones alone and lacks a portion of them. Here the sample spans more than 9,000 clones, about 82% being singletons. Germline V lookup: CDR1 SGHRS, CDR2 YFSETQ. V was cut by 0 bases and J by 5 bases, with 12 bases left in between. The CDR3 spans 15 residues. This receptor was taken from a human donor with HPV-associated anogenital cancer. The chain combines TRBV5-1 with TRBJ1-5, with TRBD1 as a possible D gene (6 bases). Sequencing was performed on blood, taken from a patient who underwent chemoradiotherapy. The CDR3, as DNA: TGCGCCAGCAGCTTGGAGGGGGACGGGGATCAGCCCCAGCATTTT. Its translation is CASSLEGDGDQPQHF.